This T cell receptor (beta chain) is drawn from a study of T cell responses to AZD1222 COVID-19 vaccine. Study-level background: Second doses that came at about 4 or about 12 weeks were put together.

This CDR3 is built from 14 residues. The germline CDR1 and CDR2 sequences are KGHDR and SFDVKD. Trimming pared 4 bases from V and 5 bases from J, leaving 13 bases between. Regarding this clone: Its antigen is not known.

Study results and limitations: In all cases, repertoires were sampled only after the peak T cell response. Baseline seropositives among AZD1222 recipients totaled only 5 or 6.

The table came from immunoSEQ multiplex PCR; TCRdb's copy has only in-frame clones and leaves some out. The repertoire holds 100,000 to 150,000 clones, with approximately 90% as singletons. Sequenced here: peripheral blood, sampled on day 0 of AZD1222 vaccination. The TCR sequence derives from an adult in good health. The V call is TRBV24-1, the J call TRBJ2-5; a possible D gene is TRBD2 (5 bases). CDR3 bases: TGTGCCACCAGTGAACTCGAAGGCGGGGAGACCCAGTACTTC. It codes for CATSELEGGETQYF.